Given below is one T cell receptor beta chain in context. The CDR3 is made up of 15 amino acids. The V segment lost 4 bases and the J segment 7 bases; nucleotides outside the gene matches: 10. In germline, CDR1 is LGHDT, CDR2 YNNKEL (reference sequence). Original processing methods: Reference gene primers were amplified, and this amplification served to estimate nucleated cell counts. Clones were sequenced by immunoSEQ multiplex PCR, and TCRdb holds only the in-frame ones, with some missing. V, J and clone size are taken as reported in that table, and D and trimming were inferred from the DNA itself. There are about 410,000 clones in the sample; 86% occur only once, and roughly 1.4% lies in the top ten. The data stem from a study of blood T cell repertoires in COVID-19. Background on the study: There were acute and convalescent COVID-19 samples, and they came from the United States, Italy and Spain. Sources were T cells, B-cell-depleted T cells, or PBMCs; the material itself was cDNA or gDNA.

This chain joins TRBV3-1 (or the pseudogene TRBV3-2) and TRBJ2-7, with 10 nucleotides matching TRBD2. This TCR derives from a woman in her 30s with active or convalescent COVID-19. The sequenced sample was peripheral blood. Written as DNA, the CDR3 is TGTGCCAGCAGCCTAGGACTAGCGGTCGTCGGGGAGCAGTACTTC. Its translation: CASSLGLAVVGEQYF.